This is a list of T cell receptor beta chains from one sample in a study of untreated major depressive disorder. Profiled with immunoSEQ multiplex PCR; TCRdb holds only in-frame clones, not every one. Of about 19,000 clones in the sample, about 83% were seen once. Sequencing input: CD4+ T cells from PBMCs. The source of these receptors is a woman in her twenties or thirties in good health. CDR3s include the opening cysteine and the closing phenylalanine or tryptophan. The D gene is left open where the match is weak. Rows give clone size only sometimes, using once, few, many, or a class for an expanded clone.

cdr3_aa cdr3_nt clone_size d_call j_call v_call cdr3_length
CATSRTSGRAETQYF TGTGCCACCAGCAGGACTAGCGGGAGGGCCGAGACGCAGTATTTT . TRBD2 TRBJ2-3 TRBV15 15
CASTMGLAASTDTQYF TGTGCCAGCACCATGGGACTAGCGGCTAGCACAGATACGCAGTATTTT . TRBD2 TRBJ2-3 TRBV2 16
CASRVDTTEAFF TGTGCCAGCAGAGTTGACACAACTGAAGCTTTCTTT . . TRBJ1-1 TRBV2 12
CASSGGTAIEQYF TGTGCCAGCAGTGGCGGGACAGCCATCGAGCAGTACTTC . . TRBJ2-7 TRBV6-1 13
CASSLGPGNYGYTF TGTGCCAGCAGCTTAGGGCCGGGAAACTATGGCTACACCTTC . . TRBJ1-2 TRBV7-8 14
CASRLASLSTDTQYF TGTGCCAGTAGGCTGGCCAGCCTAAGCACAGATACGCAGTATTTT . . TRBJ2-3 TRBV19 15
CASGRDREETQYF TGTGCCAGCGGGAGGGACAGGGAGGAGACCCAGTACTTC . TRBD1 TRBJ2-5 TRBV2 13
CASSQGHGAYNEQFF TGTGCCAGCAGTCAGGGACACGGAGCCTACAATGAGCAGTTCTTC few . TRBJ2-1 TRBV11-3 15
CASSGGSGALSSYEQYF TGTGCCAGCTCTGGGGGTAGCGGGGCCCTTAGCTCCTACGAGCAGTACTTC . TRBD2 TRBJ2-7 TRBV19 17
CAIEGLDRAGYTF TGTGCCATCGAAGGGCTAGATCGGGCTGGCTACACCTTC . . TRBJ1-2 TRBV28 13
CASSLGIRPQHF TGTGCCAGCAGCTTAGGCATTCGGCCCCAGCATTTT . . TRBJ1-5 TRBV7-2 12
CASSQVGLAGESEQFF TGTGCCAGCAGCCAAGTGGGACTAGCGGGAGAGAGTGAGCAGTTCTTC . TRBD2 TRBJ2-1 TRBV4-2 16
CASSYFNAIQETQYF TGTGCCAGCAGTTACTTCAACGCGATCCAAGAGACCCAGTACTTC . . TRBJ2-5 TRBV6-7 15
CASSETRGEQYF TGTGCCAGCAGTGAGACCAGGGGCGAGCAGTACTTC . . TRBJ2-7 TRBV6-1 12
CASSLRGGDTDTQYF TGTGCCAGCAGCTTAAGGGGGGGAGACACAGATACGCAGTATTTT . . TRBJ2-3 TRBV7-2 15
CASSGGRYYEQYF TGTGCCAGCAGTGGGGGACGGTACTACGAGCAGTACTTC . . TRBJ2-7 TRBV2 13
CASNEGLETQYF TGTGCCAGCAATGAGGGGCTGGAGACCCAGTACTTC . . TRBJ2-5 TRBV7-2 12
CASSPQGILYGYTF TGTGCCAGCTCACCACAGGGAATTCTCTATGGCTACACCTTC once . TRBJ1-2 TRBV18 14
CASSSIPGLAGGGTQYF TGCGCCAGCAGCTCTATCCCCGGACTAGCGGGAGGCGGGACCCAGTACTTC . TRBD2 TRBJ2-5 TRBV5-1 17
CASSLWFRGNTGELFF TGTGCCAGCAGTTTATGGTTTAGGGGCAACACCGGGGAGCTGTTTTTT . . TRBJ2-2 TRBV28 16
CASSFSYRGSPYEQYF TGTGCCAGCAGTTTCAGCTATCGCGGGAGCCCCTACGAGCAGTACTTC . TRBD2 TRBJ2-7 TRBV27 16
CASSEAGNRDGYTF TGTGCCAGCAGTGAAGCAGGGAACAGGGACGGCTACACCTTC . . TRBJ1-2 TRBV2 14
CAWTFPPMNTEAFF TGTGCCTGGACTTTTCCCCCAATGAACACTGAAGCTTTCTTT . . TRBJ1-1 TRBV30 14
CASSRPSVEQFF TGTGCCAGCAGTCGTCCTTCGGTTGAGCAGTTCTTC . . TRBJ2-1 TRBV9 12
CASTLAGGNEQFF TGTGCCAGTACACTAGCGGGAGGGAATGAGCAGTTCTTC . TRBD2 TRBJ2-1 TRBV5-6 13
CASSPPNKGILSSYNSPLHF TGTGCCAGCAGTCCACCGAACAAAGGGATCTTGAGCTCCTATAATTCACCCCTCCACTTT . . TRBJ1-6 TRBV28 20
CASSLLGLGELFF TGTGCCAGCAGTTTATTAGGGCTCGGGGAGCTGTTTTTT . . TRBJ2-2 TRBV28 13